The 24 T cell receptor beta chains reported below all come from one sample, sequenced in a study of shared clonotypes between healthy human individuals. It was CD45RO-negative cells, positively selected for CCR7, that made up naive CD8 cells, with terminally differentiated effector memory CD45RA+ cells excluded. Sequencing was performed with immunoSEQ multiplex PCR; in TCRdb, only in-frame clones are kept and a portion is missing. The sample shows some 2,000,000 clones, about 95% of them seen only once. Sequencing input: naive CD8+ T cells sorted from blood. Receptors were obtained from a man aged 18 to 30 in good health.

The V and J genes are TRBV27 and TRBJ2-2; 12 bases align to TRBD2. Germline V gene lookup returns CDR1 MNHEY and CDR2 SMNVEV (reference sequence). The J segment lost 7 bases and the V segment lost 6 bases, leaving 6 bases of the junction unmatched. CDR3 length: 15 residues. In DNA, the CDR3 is TGTGCCAGCAGACGACTAGCGGGAGCGAACGGGGAGCTGTTTTTT. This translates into CASRRLAGANGELFF.

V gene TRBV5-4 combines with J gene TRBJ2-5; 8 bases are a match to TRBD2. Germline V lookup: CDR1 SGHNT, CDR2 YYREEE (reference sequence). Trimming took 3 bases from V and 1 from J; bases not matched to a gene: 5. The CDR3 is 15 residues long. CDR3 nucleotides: TGTGCCAGCAGCTCCCTAGCGGGTCCCCAAGAGACCCAGTACTTC. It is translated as CASSSLAGPQETQYF. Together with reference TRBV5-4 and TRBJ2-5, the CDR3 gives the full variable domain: ETGVTQSPTHLIKTRGQQVTLRCSSQSGHNTVSWYQQALGQGPQFIFQYYREEENGRGNFPPRFSGLQFPNYSSELNVNALELDDSALYLCASSSLAGPQETQYFGPGTRLLVL.

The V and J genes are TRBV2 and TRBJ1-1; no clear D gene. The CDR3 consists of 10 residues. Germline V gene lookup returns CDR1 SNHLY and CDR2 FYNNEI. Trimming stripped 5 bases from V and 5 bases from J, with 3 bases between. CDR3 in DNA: TGTGCCAGCAGTTTTACTGAAGCTTTCTTT. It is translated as CASSFTEAFF.

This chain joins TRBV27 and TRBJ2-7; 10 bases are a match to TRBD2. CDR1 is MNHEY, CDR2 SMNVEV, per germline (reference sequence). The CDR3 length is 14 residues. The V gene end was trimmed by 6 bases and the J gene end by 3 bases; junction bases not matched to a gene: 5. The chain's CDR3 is CASRTLAGFYEQYF. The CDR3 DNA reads TGTGCCAGCAGGACACTAGCGGGATTCTACGAGCAGTACTTC.

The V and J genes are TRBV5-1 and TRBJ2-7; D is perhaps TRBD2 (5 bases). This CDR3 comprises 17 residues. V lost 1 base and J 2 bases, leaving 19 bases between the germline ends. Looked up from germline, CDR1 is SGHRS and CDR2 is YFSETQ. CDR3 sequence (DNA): TGCGCCAGCAGCTTGTCCGAGGAGGTTCTTTTCGCCTACGAGCAGTACTTC. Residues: CASSLSEEVLFAYEQYF.

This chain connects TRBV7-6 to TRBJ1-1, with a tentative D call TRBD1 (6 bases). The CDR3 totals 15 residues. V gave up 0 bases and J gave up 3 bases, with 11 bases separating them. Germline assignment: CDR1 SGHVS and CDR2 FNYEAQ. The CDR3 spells CASSLAQGHDTEAFF. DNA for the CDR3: TGTGCCAGCAGCTTAGCTCAGGGGCATGACACTGAAGCTTTCTTT.

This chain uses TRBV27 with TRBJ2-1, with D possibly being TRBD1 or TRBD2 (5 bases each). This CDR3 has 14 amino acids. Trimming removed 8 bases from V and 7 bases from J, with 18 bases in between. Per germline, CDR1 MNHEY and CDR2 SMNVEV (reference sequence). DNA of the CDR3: TGTGCCAGCGCAACAAGAGGGGAACTTAATGAGCAGTTCTTC. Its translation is CASATRGELNEQFF.

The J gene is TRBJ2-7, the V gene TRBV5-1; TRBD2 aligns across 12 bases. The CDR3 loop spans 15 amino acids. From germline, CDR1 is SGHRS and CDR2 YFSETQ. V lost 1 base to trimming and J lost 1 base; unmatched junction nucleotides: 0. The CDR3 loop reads CASSLTSGRSYEQYF. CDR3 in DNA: TGCGCCAGCAGCTTGACTAGCGGGAGGTCCTACGAGCAGTACTTC.

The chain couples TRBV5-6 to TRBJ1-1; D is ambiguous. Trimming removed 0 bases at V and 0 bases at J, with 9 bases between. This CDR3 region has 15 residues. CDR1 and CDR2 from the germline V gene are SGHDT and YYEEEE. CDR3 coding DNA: TGTGCCAGCAGCTTGGACCCGGGGATGAACACTGAAGCTTTCTTT. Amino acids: CASSLDPGMNTEAFF.

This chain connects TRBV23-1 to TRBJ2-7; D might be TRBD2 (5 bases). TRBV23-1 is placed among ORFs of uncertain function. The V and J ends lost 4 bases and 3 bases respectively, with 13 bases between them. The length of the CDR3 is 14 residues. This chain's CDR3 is CASSLKEVSYEQYF. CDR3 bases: TGCGCCAGCAGTCTTAAGGAGGTGAGCTACGAGCAGTACTTC.

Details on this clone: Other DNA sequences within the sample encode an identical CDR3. The CDR3 DNA is TGTGCCAGCAGCGCTCAGGGGACCGGGGAGCTGTTTTTT. Protein: CASSAQGTGELFF. The chain carries TRBV9 and TRBJ2-2, with a possible D match to TRBD1 (6 bases). Trimming cost V 3 bases and J 5 bases, with 8 bases left between them. Germline values: CDR1 SGDLS, CDR2 YYNGEE. The CDR3 runs to 13 residues.

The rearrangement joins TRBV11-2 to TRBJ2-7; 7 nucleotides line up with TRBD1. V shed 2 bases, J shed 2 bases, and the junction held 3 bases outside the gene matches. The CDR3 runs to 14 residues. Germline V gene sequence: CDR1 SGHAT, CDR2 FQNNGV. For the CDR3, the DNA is TGTGCCAGCAGCTTAAGGGACAGACCCTACGAGCAGTACTTC. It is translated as CASSLRDRPYEQYF.

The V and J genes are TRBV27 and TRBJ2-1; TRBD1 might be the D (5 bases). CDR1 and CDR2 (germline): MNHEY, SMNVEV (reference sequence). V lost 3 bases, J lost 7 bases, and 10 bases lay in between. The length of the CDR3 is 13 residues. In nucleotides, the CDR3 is TGTGCCAGCAGTTTTATAGGGGTTAATGAGCAGTTCTTC. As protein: CASSFIGVNEQFF.

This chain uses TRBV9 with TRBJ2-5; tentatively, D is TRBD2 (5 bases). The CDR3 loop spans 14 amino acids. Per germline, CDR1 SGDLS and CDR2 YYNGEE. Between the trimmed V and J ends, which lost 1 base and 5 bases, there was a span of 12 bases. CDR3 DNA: TGTGCCAGCAGCGTATATGGGGTAGCGGAGACCCAGTACTTC. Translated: CASSVYGVAETQYF. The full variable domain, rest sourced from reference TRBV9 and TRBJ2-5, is DSGVTQTPKHLITATGQRVTLRCSPRSGDLSVYWYQQSLDQGLQFLIQYYNGEERAKGNILERFSAQQFPDLHSELNLSSLELGDSALYFCASSVYGVAETQYFGPGTRLLVL.

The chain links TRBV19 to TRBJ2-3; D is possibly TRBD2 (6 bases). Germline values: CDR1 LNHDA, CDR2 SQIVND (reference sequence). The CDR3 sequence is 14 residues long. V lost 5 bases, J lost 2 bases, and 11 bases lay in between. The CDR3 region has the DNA TGTGCCAGTAGTTGGCTAGCGTTCACAGATACGCAGTATTTT. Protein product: CASSWLAFTDTQYF.

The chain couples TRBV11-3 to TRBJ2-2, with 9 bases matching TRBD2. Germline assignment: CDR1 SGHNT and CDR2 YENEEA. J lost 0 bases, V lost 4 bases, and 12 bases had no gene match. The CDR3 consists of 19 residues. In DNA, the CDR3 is TGTGCCAGCAGCTCCGGGACTAGCCTTACCTCTGCGAACACCGGGGAGCTGTTTTTT. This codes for CASSSGTSLTSANTGELFF.

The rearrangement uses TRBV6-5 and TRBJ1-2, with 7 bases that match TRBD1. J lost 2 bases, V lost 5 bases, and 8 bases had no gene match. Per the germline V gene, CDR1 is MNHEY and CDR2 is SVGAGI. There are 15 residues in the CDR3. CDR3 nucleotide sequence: TGTGCCAGCAGTCTTAACCTACAGGGGAACTATGGCTACACCTTC. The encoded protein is CASSLNLQGNYGYTF.

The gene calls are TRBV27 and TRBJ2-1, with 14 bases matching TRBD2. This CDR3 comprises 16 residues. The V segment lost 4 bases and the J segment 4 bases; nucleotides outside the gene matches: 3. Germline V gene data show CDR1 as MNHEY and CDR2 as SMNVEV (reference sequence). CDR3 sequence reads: CASSSWTSGGYNEQFF. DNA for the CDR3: TGTGCCAGCAGTTCATGGACTAGCGGGGGGTACAATGAGCAGTTCTTC.

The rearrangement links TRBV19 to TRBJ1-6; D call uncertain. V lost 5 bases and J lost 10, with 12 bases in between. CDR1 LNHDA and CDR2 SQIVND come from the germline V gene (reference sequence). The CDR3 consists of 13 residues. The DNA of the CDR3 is TGTGCCAGTAGTCATGGCCCTATCTCACCCCTCCACTTT. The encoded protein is CASSHGPISPLHF.

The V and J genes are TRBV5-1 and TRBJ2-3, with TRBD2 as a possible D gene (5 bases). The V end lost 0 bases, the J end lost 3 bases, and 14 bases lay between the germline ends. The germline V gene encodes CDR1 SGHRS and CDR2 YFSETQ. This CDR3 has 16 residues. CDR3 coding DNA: TGCGCCAGCAGCTTGGCCACGGGGATAATGACAGATACGCAGTATTTT. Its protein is CASSLATGIMTDTQYF.

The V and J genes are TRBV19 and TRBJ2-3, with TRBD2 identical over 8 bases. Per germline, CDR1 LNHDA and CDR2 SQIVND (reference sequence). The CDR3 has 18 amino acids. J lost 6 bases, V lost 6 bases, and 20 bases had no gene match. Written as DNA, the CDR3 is TGTGCCAGTAGCCCAACACCTCACAGCGGGGGCCGGAGGGATACGCAGTATTTT. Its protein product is CASSPTPHSGGRRDTQYF.

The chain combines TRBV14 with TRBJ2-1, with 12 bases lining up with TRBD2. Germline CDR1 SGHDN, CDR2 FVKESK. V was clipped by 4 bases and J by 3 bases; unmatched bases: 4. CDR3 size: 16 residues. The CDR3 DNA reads TGTGCCAGCAGCCCCTGGACTAGCGGGGTCTACAATGAGCAGTTCTTC. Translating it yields CASSPWTSGVYNEQFF.

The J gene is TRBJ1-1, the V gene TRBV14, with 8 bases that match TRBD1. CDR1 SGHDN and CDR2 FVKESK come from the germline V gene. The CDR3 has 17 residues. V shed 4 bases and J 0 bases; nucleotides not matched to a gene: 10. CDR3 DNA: TGTGCCAGCAGCCCGACCGTAGGACAGGGTTTGAACACTGAAGCTTTCTTT. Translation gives CASSPTVGQGLNTEAFF.

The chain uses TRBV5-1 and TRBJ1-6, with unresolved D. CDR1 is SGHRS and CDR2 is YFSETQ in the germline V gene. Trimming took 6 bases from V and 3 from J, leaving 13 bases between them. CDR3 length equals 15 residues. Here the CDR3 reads CASKINDDYNSPLHF. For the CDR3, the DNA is TGCGCCAGCAAGATCAACGACGACTATAATTCACCCCTCCACTTT.